The next 25 T cell receptor beta chains were all read from a single sample in a study of identical twins. TCRdb redid the calling of the 5' RACE reads with MiXCR, one entry per CDR3 protein. The sample shows some 590,000 distinct CDR3 sequences, over 8.5% of them seen only once. The same data also went into a second study, on yellow fever vaccine responses in identical twins.

Sample: PBMCs. The receptor source for this set is a woman aged 18-35 years in good health.

This clonotype has at least ten counts. This rearrangement joins TRBV20-1 to TRBJ2-3; D remains unclear. V was shortened by 6 bases and J by 2 bases, with 6 bases between the two germline ends. The CDR3 sequence is 11 residues long. CDR1 is DFQATT and CDR2 is SNEGSKA in the germline V gene (reference sequence). In nucleotides, the CDR3 is TGCAGTGCAGGGTCCACAGATACGCAGTATTTT. Its protein is CSAGSTDTQYF.

The V call is TRBV5-1, the J call TRBJ2-5, with D unresolved. Germline V gene lookup returns CDR1 SGHRS and CDR2 YFSETQ. Trimming left V 4 bases short and J 0 bases short, with 10 bases between. The CDR3 covers 14 residues. CDR3 residues: CASSTWQDQETQYF. Written as DNA, the CDR3 is TGCGCCAGCAGCACCTGGCAGGACCAAGAGACCCAGTACTTC.

This clonotype was seen many times. The gene calls are TRBV10-3 and TRBJ1-5; D not certain. The ends were cut back, 10 bases at V and 1 base at J, with 11 bases in the middle. Germline values: CDR1 ENHRY, CDR2 SYGVKD. The CDR3 is 13 residues long. The CDR3 DNA is TGTGCCACCCAAAACGGGAGCAATCAGCCCCAGCATTTT. Translating gives CATQNGSNQPQHF.

In this sample, this clonotype turned up a few times. The V gene is TRBV27, the J gene TRBJ2-7; 7 bases align to TRBD1. The CDR3 has 13 amino acids. Per germline, CDR1 MNHEY and CDR2 SMNVEV (reference sequence). V lost 6 bases to trimming and J lost 2 bases; unmatched junction nucleotides: 4. For the CDR3, the DNA is TGTGCCAGCAGACGACAGGGCCCCTACGAGCAGTACTTC. It codes for CASRRQGPYEQYF.

In this sample, this clonotype turned up a few times. The CDR3 coding sequence is TGTGCCATCAGTGAGTCGAGGGGGCTAGCGGGAGGGTCCTACGAGCAGTACTTC. This sequence encodes CAISESRGLAGGSYEQYF. The V and J genes are TRBV10-3 and TRBJ2-7, with 12 bases identical to TRBD2. Unmatched junction bases numbered 7, after V lost 0 bases and J lost 1 base. The CDR3 is made up of 18 amino acids. The V gene's germline CDR1 is ENHRY and CDR2 SYGVKD.

This clonotype has a count of ten or more. The V call is TRBV29-1, the J call TRBJ2-7; 9 positions match TRBD1. Germline lookup yields CDR1 SQVTM and CDR2 ANQGSEA. Trimming took 2 bases from V and 0 from J; bases not matched to a gene: 2. The CDR3 covers 14 residues. The CDR3, as DNA: TGCAGCGTTGAAAGACAGGGGGACTCCTACGAGCAGTACTTC. This translates into CSVERQGDSYEQYF.

This clonotype was seen once. This chain links TRBV30 with TRBJ1-2; tentative D call: TRBD1 (5 bases). V dropped 3 bases and J dropped 4 bases, with 9 bases sitting between them. Per the germline V gene, CDR1 is GTSNPN and CDR2 is SVGIG (reference sequence). The CDR3 contains 12 residues. Here the CDR3 reads CAWRIGGYGYTF. CDR3 bases: TGTGCCTGGAGAATTGGGGGCTATGGCTACACCTTC.

This clonotype was seen ten or more times. The rearrangement uses TRBV12-3 or TRBV12-4 and TRBJ2-3, with TRBD2 as a possible D gene (6 bases). This CDR3 has 15 residues. Trimming pared 1 base from V and 3 bases from J, leaving 11 bases between. This CDR3 is CASSLEQGGTDTQYF. DNA for the CDR3: TGTGCCAGCAGTTTAGAGCAGGGAGGTACAGATACGCAGTATTTT.

The sample holds a few counts of this clonotype. The V gene is TRBV7-9, the J gene TRBJ1-4, with D perhaps TRBD1 (5 bases). CDR1 and CDR2 from the germline V gene are SEHNR and FQNEAQ (reference sequence). V shed 4 bases and J shed 0 bases, with 15 bases lying between them. This CDR3 comprises 17 residues. This CDR3 reads CASSSFGAGTTNEKLFF. The CDR3 DNA reads as TGTGCCAGCAGCTCTTTCGGGGCAGGGACAACTAATGAAAAACTGTTTTTT.

The genes are TRBV20-1 and TRBJ2-1; 8 bases fit TRBD1. This CDR3 has 15 residues. Looked up from germline, CDR1 is DFQATT and CDR2 is SNEGSKA (reference sequence). J was trimmed by 1 base and V by 6 bases; bases with no gene match: 8. The CDR3 here is CSARTGRGSYNEQFF. For the CDR3, the DNA is TGCAGTGCGCGGACAGGGAGAGGTTCCTACAATGAGCAGTTCTTC.

The table lists this clonotype with a few counts. This chain links TRBV7-6 with TRBJ1-1; D is possibly TRBD1 (6 bases). With 1 base removed from V and 3 bases from J, the gap between germline ends came to 12 bases. Germline CDR1 SGHVS, CDR2 FNYEAQ. The length of the CDR3 is 15 residues. CDR3 amino acids: CASSLELGADTEAFF. CDR3 DNA: TGTGCCAGCAGCTTAGAACTGGGGGCGGACACTGAAGCTTTCTTT.

This clonotype came up many times. The chain is built from TRBV4-2 and TRBJ1-5, with 10 bases matching TRBD1. CDR3 length: 16 residues. Germline CDR1 and CDR2: LGHNA and YNFKEQ. V was clipped by 0 bases and J by 2 bases; unmatched bases: 1. DNA of the CDR3: TGTGCCAGCAGCCAAGAGACAGGGGGCGGCAATCAGCCCCAGCATTTT. Protein: CASSQETGGGNQPQHF.

This clonotype was seen a few times. The rearrangement uses TRBV20-1 and TRBJ1-1; 7 bases align to TRBD1. V lost 2 bases to trimming and J lost 5 bases; unmatched junction nucleotides: 2. The CDR3 has 12 residues. Germline V gives CDR1 DFQATT, CDR2 SNEGSKA (reference sequence). DNA of the CDR3: TGCAGTGCTAGAACGGGACAGACTGAAGCTTTCTTT. Translation gives CSARTGQTEAFF.

J is TRBJ2-3 and V is TRBV7-8; 14 bases are shared with TRBD2. The CDR3 length is 18 residues. Germline-derived CDR1 and CDR2 are SGHVS and FQNEAQ. J gave up 2 bases and V 3 bases, and 7 bases lay outside the gene matches. DNA of the CDR3: TGTGCCAGCAGCTTGTTCACGGGACTAGCGGGGGACACAGATACGCAGTATTTT. Protein product: CASSLFTGLAGDTDTQYF. Together with reference TRBV7-8 and TRBJ2-3, the CDR3 gives the full variable domain: GAGVSQSPRYKVAKRGQDVALRCDPISGHVSLFWYQQALGQGPEFLTYFQNEAQLDKSGLPSDRFFAERPEGSVSTLKIQRTQQEDSAVYLCASSLFTGLAGDTDTQYFGPGTRLTVL.

The rearrangement links TRBV20-1 to TRBJ2-7, with D perhaps matching TRBD2 (5 bases). The CDR3 runs to 16 residues. The germline V and J ends were trimmed by 8 bases and 4 bases, with 27 bases remaining between them. CDR1 and CDR2 from the germline V gene are DFQATT and SNEGSKA (reference sequence). The CDR3 here is CSPLRYGVAKHYEQYF. In DNA, the CDR3 is TGCAGTCCACTTCGTTACGGGGTAGCGAAACATTACGAGCAGTACTTC.

This clonotype was found many times. V usage is TRBV29-1 and J usage is TRBJ2-3; a weak D match, TRBD2 (7 bases). Trimming shortened V by 3 bases and J by 4 bases, and 14 bases separated the two germline ends. In germline, CDR1 is SQVTM, CDR2 ANQGSEA. This CDR3 is 14 amino acids long. CDR3 sequence (DNA): TGCAGCGTTGATCATGCGGGGGCCGCAGATACGCAGTATTTT. Translated, it gives CSVDHAGAADTQYF.

In this sample, this clonotype turned up a few times. The chain joins TRBV6-2 or TRBV6-3 to TRBJ2-3, with 12 bases lining up with TRBD2. This CDR3 region has 16 residues. Germline trimming cut 5 bases from V and 4 bases from J; bases unmatched to any gene: 7. Germline CDR1 is MNHEY and CDR2 is SVGEGT. Written as DNA, the CDR3 is TGTGCCAGCAGTAACCTAGCGGGAGGGAAGGCAGATACGCAGTATTTT. Translated: CASSNLAGGKADTQYF.

This clonotype was detected ten times or more. CDR3 sequence reads: CAISGGQGANSYEQYF. The CDR3, as DNA: TGTGCCATCAGTGGGGGACAGGGGGCTAACTCCTACGAGCAGTACTTC. The chain employs TRBV10-3 and TRBJ2-7; 12 bases align to TRBD1. The CDR3 runs 16 residues. Looked up from germline, CDR1 is ENHRY and CDR2 is SYGVKD. V shed 4 bases and J 0 bases; nucleotides not matched to a gene: 4.

This rearrangement joins TRBV9 to TRBJ2-2; 7 bases line up with TRBD1. The CDR3 covers 14 residues. V lost 4 bases to trimming and J lost 3 bases; unmatched junction nucleotides: 3. CDR1 and CDR2 from the germline V gene are SGDLS and YYNGEE. The CDR3 loop reads CASSMGQYTGELFF. The CDR3 nucleotides read TGTGCCAGCAGCATGGGACAGTACACCGGGGAGCTGTTTTTT.

Only a few counts were recorded for this clonotype. The chain couples TRBV5-8 to TRBJ2-7; D not resolved. The CDR3 extends over 15 amino acids. V was cut by 5 bases and J by 1 base, with 16 bases left in between. Germline V gene data show CDR1 as SGHTS and CDR2 as YDEGEE. The CDR3 DNA is TGTGCCAGCAGATCCCGGGCCCCTGTGTCCTACGAGCAGTACTTC. Residues: CASRSRAPVSYEQYF.

The V call is TRBV5-1, the J call TRBJ2-4; D is undetermined. V lost 0 bases to trimming and J lost 0 bases, with 4 bases between them. CDR1 is SGHRS, CDR2 YFSETQ, per germline. This CDR3 is 14 amino acids long. CDR3 nucleotide sequence: TGCGCCAGCAGCTTGGGGGAAGCCAAAAACATTCAGTACTTC. As protein: CASSLGEAKNIQYF. Using reference TRBV5-1 and TRBJ2-4 for the parts outside the CDR3, the full variable domain is KAGVTQTPRYLIKTRGQQVTLSCSPISGHRSVSWYQQTPGQGLQFLFEYFSETQRNKGNFPGRFSGRQFSNSRSEMNVSTLELGDSALYLCASSLGEAKNIQYFGAGTRLSVL.

This clonotype was found a few times. The chain combines TRBV14 with TRBJ2-2; no clear D. The CDR3 extends over 14 amino acids. Germline CDR1 is SGHDN and CDR2 is FVKESK. Trimming removed 0 bases at V and 6 bases at J, with 8 bases between. The CDR3 reads CASSQEDKSGELFF. The CDR3, as DNA: TGTGCCAGCAGCCAAGAAGACAAGTCCGGGGAGCTGTTTTTT.

In DNA form, the CDR3 reads TGTGCCAGCAGTGAGCGGGAGGGCCGTTACGAGCAGTACTTC. Translating gives CASSEREGRYEQYF. The chain is built from TRBV2 and TRBJ2-7; TRBD2 matches at 9 bases. The V segment lost 3 bases and the J segment 4 bases; nucleotides outside the gene matches: 4. Germline V gene sequence: CDR1 SNHLY, CDR2 FYNNEI. This CDR3 has 14 residues.

This clonotype was detected only a few times. The chain joins TRBV4-3 to TRBJ2-1, with 7 bases matching TRBD1. This CDR3 region has 15 residues. The J segment lost 5 bases and the V segment lost 0 bases, leaving 4 bases of the junction unmatched. Germline CDR1 LGHNA, CDR2 YSLEER. CDR3 sequence (DNA): TGCGCCAGCAGCCAAGATAGGCAGGGGGACAATGAGCAGTTCTTC. Protein sequence: CASSQDRQGDNEQFF.

The chain uses TRBV15 and TRBJ2-5; the match to TRBD1 covers 7 bases. After removal of 8 bases from V and 5 bases from J, the junction contained 8 bases not matched to a gene. CDR1 and CDR2 from the germline V gene are LNHNV and YYDKDF (reference sequence). This CDR3 spans 13 amino acids. In DNA, the CDR3 is TGTGCCACCGGATTCAGGGGGAAGGAGACCCAGTACTTC. Its translation is CATGFRGKETQYF.